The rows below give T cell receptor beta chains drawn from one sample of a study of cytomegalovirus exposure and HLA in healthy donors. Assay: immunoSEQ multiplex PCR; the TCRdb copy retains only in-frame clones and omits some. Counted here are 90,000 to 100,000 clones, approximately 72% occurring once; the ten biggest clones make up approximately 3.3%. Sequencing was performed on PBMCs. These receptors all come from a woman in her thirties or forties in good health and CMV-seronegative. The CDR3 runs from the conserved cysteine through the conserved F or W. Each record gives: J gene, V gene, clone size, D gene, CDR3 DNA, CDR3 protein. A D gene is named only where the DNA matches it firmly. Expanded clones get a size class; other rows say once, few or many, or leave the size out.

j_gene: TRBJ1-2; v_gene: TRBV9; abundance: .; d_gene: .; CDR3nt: TGTGCCAGCAGTAGGGAGGGGAGGGACTATCGCTACACCTTC; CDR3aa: CASSREGRDYRYTF
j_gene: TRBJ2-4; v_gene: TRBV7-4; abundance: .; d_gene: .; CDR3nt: TGTGCCAGCAGCTTCTTAGGTAGCAGAACTAGAAAAAACATTCAGTACTTC; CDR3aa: CASSFLGSRTRKNIQYF
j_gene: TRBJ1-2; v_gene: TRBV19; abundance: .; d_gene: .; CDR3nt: TGTGCCAGTAGTATTCTTTCTTACTATGGCTACACCTTC; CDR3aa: CASSILSYYGYTF
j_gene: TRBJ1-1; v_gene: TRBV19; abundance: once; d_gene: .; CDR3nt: TGTGCCAGTAGTACGGGGGTAAGAACTGAAGCTTTCTTT; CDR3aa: CASSTGVRTEAFF
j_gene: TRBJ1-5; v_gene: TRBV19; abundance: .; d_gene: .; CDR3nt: TGTGCCAGTACCTCCTACTCGAGTGGCAATCAGCCCCAGCATTTT; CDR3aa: CASTSYSSGNQPQHF
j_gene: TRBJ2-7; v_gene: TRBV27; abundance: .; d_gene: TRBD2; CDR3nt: TGTGCCAGCAGTCCCCCGGCGGGAGGGGTTGGGTCCTACGAGCAGTACTTC; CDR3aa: CASSPPAGGVGSYEQYF
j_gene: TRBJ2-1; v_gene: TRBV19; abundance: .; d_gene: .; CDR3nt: TGTGCCAGTAGTATAGGTAGTGGGGGCGTGAGGTATGAGCAGTTCTTC; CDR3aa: CASSIGSGGVRYEQFF
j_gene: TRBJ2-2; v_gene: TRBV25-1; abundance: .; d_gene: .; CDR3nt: TGTGCCAGCAGTGAATGGCAGGGAAACACCGGGGAGCTGTTTTTT; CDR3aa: CASSEWQGNTGELFF
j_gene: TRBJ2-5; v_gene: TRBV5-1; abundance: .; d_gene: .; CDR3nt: TGCGCCAGCAGCTTGGCTGGGGGCTCAGAGACCCAGTACTTC; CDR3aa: CASSLAGGSETQYF
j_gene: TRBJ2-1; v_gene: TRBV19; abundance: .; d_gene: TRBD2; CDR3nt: TGTGCCAGTAGTACCCGGGGACTAGCGGTGTACAATGAGCAGTTCTTC; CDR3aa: CASSTRGLAVYNEQFF
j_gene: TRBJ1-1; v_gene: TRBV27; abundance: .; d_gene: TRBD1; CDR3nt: TGTGCCAGCAGTATGGGACAGGGAAGAACTGAAGCTTTCTTT; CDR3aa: CASSMGQGRTEAFF
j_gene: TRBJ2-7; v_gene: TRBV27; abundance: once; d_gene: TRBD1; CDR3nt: TGTGCCAGCAGCCGCTCTCCGGGACAGGGGCCCGGCGAGCAGTACTTC; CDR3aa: CASSRSPGQGPGEQYF
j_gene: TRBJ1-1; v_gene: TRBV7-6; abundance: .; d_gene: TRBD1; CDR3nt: TGTGCCAGCAGTCCTTTGACAGGGGGCACTGAAGCTTTCTTT; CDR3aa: CASSPLTGGTEAFF
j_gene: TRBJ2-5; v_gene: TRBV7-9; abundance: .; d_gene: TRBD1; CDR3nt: TGTGCCAGCAGGCGACAGGGTGGGATCGTTAGGGAGACCCAGTACTTC; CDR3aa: CASRRQGGIVRETQYF
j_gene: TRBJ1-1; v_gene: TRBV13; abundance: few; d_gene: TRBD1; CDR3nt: TGTGCCAGCAGCTTGCAGGGGGTGGAGAGTGAAGCTTTCTTT; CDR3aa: CASSLQGVESEAFF
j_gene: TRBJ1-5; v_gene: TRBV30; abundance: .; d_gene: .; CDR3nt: TGTGCCTGGAGTGGAAAGGGGCTCCAGCCCCAGCATTTT; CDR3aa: CAWSGKGLQPQHF
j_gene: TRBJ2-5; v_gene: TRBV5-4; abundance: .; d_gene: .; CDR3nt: TGTGCCAGCAGCTCCCAGCAGGGTCTGAATGGGGAGACCCAGTACTTC; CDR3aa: CASSSQQGLNGETQYF
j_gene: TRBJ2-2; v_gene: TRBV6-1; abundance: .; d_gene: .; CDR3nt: TGTGCCAGCAAGAGAGGGTCCGGGGAGCTGTTTTTT; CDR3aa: CASKRGSGELFF
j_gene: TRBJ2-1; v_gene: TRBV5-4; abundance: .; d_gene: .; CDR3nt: TGTGCCAGCGCCTCCCTCAGGGTTAATGTCAATGAGCAGTTCTTC; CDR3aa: CASASLRVNVNEQFF
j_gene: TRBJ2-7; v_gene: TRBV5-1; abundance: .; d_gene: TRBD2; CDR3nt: TGCGCCAGCAGCATATTAGCGGGATCCTACGAGCAGTACTTC; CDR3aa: CASSILAGSYEQYF
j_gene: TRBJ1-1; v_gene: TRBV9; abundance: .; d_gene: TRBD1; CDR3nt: TGTGCCAGCAGCGTAGCCAGACAGGGGTACACTGAAGCTTTCTTT; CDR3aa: CASSVARQGYTEAFF
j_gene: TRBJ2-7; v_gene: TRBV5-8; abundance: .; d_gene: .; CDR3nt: TGTGCCAGCAGCTTAAAGCAAACCTACGAGCAGTACTTC; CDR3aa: CASSLKQTYEQYF
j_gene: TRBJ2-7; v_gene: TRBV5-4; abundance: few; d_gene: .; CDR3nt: TGTGCCAGCAGCTTACAGGGGCGGGGGGCCCACGAGCAGTACTTC; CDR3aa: CASSLQGRGAHEQYF
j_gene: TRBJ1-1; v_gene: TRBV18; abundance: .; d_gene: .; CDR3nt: TGTGCCAGCTCACCACGGGGGGAGAACACTGAAGCTTTCTTT; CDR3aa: CASSPRGENTEAFF
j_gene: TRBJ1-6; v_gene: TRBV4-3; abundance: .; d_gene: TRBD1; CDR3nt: TGCGCCAGCAGCCGGCCCCCGGGACAGGGAAATTCACCCCTCCACTTT; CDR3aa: CASSRPPGQGNSPLHF
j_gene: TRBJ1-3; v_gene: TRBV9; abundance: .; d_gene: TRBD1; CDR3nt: TGTGCCAGCAGCGTTACAGGGGGCTTTGGTAACACCATATATTTT; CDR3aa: CASSVTGGFGNTIYF
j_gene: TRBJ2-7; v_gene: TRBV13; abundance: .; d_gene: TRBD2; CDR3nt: TGTGCCAGCACCCTGGCCAGTAGCGGGCTTCCTAGCTACGAGCAGTACTTC; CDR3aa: CASTLASSGLPSYEQYF
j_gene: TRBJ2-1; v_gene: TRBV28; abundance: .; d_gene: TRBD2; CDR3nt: TGTGCCAGCAGTCCCGGGCTGACTAGCGGGAGCTACAATGAGCAGTTCTTC; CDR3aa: CASSPGLTSGSYNEQFF
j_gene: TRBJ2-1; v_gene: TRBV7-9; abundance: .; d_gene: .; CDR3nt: TGTGCCAGCAGCTCCCAGGGGCCCTACAATGAGCAGTTCTTC; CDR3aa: CASSSQGPYNEQFF
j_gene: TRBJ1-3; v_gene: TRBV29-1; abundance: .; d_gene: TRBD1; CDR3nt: TGCAGCGTCCGGACAGGGGGGGACACCATATATTTT; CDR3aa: CSVRTGGDTIYF
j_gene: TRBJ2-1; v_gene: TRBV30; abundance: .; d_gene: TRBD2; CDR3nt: TGTGCCTATAGCGGGGTATCCTACAATGAGCAGTTCTTC; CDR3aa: CAYSGVSYNEQFF
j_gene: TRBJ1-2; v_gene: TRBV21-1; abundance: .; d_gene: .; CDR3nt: TGTGCCAGCAGCAAAGGGGGACAAAGGGGACAGGGTTGGAATGGCTACACCTTC; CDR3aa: CASSKGGQRGQGWNGYTF
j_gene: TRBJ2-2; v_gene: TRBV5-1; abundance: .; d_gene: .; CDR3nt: TGCGCCAGCAGCTTGGGACCAGGGAACACCGGGGAGCTGTTTTTT; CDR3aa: CASSLGPGNTGELFF
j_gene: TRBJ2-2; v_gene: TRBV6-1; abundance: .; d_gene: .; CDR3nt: TGTGCCAGCAGACTGAGTATCACGAACACCGGGGAGCTGTTTTTT; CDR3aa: CASRLSITNTGELFF
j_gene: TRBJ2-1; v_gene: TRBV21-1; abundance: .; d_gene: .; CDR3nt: TGTGCCAGCAGCCCCCGAGTCGAACTCAACAATGAGCAGTTCTTC; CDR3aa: CASSPRVELNNEQFF